Below are 3 T cell receptor beta chains sequenced from a single sample in a study of CD8+ T cells in alopecia areata. Isolated RNA was reverse transcribed into cDNA used as the sequencing template. The method was immunoSEQ multiplex PCR; TCRdb's version includes in-frame clones alone and lacks a portion of them. The sample contains 150,000 or so clones, about 90% of which appear only once. This specimen consisted of CD8+ T cells sorted from blood, obtained at week 0. The source is a human donor with alopecia areata.

V gene TRBV19 combines with J gene TRBJ2-4; D uncertain. Germline V gene data show CDR1 as LNHDA and CDR2 as SQIVND (reference sequence). Trimming cost V 5 bases and J 8 bases, with 16 bases left between them. This CDR3 has 14 amino acids. The CDR3 DNA follows: TGTGCCAGTAGTTCGGTAGGGCGTAGTGACATTCAGTACTTC. Protein product: CASSSVGRSDIQYF. The full variable domain, completed using reference TRBV19 and TRBJ2-4, is DGGITQSPKYLFRKEGQNVTLSCEQNLNHDAMYWYRQDPGQGLRLIYYSQIVNDFQKGDIAEGYSVSREKKESFPLTVTSAQKNPTAFYLCASSSVGRSDIQYFGAGTRLSVL.

This clone showed up just a few times. Other DNA sequences of this sample code for an identical CDR3. The rearrangement uses TRBV4-1 and TRBJ2-1; no definite D call. Germline V CDR1 and CDR2: MGHRA, YSYEKL. Trimming removed 1 base from V and 6 bases from J, with 4 bases in between. The CDR3 consists of 12 residues. CDR3 bases: TGCGCCAGCAGCCAAGGAAGCAATGAGCAGTTCTTC. Translated, it gives CASSQGSNEQFF.

This chain uses TRBV5-1 with TRBJ2-2, with D unresolved. CDR1 is SGHRS, CDR2 YFSETQ, per germline. This CDR3 is 12 amino acids long. The V end lost 6 bases, the J end lost 1 base, and 4 bases lay between the germline ends. In nucleotides, the CDR3 is TGCGCCAGCATAGGGAACACCGGGGAGCTGTTTTTT. Amino acid sequence: CASIGNTGELFF. Looking up the rest from reference TRBV5-1 and TRBJ2-2 gives the full variable domain: KAGVTQTPRYLIKTRGQQVTLSCSPISGHRSVSWYQQTPGQGLQFLFEYFSETQRNKGNFPGRFSGRQFSNSRSEMNVSTLELGDSALYLCASIGNTGELFFGEGSRLTVL.